The 28 T cell receptor beta chains given below trace back to one sample, sequenced in a study of long-term antiretroviral therapy in people with HIV. Samples were assayed with immunoSEQ v3.0 at survey level. TCRdb keeps only in-frame clones here, not all; method: immunoSEQ multiplex PCR. The sample holds 30,000 to 40,000 clones, 70% to 80% seen once. Sample: unsorted PBMCs, taken 1.9 years after starting antiretroviral therapy. These receptors were collected from a man between 18 and 35 years old with HIV.

V gene TRBV2 combines with J gene TRBJ1-5, with D uncertain. Germline CDR1 reads SNHLY; CDR2 reads FYNNEI. V was trimmed by 3 bases and J by 4 bases, leaving 7 bases between them. The CDR3 contains 13 residues. DNA for the CDR3: TGTGCCAGCAGTGAGGAGGTGAATCAGCCCCAGCATTTT. Encoded protein: CASSEEVNQPQHF. The whole variable domain, filled in from reference TRBV2 and TRBJ1-5, reads EPEVTQTPSHQVTQMGQEVILRCVPISNHLYFYWYRQILGQKVEFLVSFYNNEISEKSEIFDDQFSVERPDGSNFTLKIRSTKLEDSAMYFCASSEEVNQPQHFGDGTRLSIL.

The chain employs TRBV29-1 and TRBJ2-1; D is uncertain. This CDR3 region has 11 residues. The V and J ends lost 4 bases and 4 bases respectively, with 5 bases between them. The germline CDR1 and CDR2 sequences are SQVTM and ANQGSEA. CDR3 DNA: TGCAGCGTTGGTTTTTACAATGAGCAGTTCTTC. Residues: CSVGFYNEQFF.

This clone occurred a few times. V and J are TRBV21-1 and TRBJ1-2; the table assigns TRBD1, which was not confirmed against the DNA. TRBV21-1 is listed as a pseudogene. CDR3 length: 11 amino acids. The CDR3 bases are TGTGCCACAACAGGGGGCTGCGGCTACACCTTC. Translation gives CATTGGCGYTF.

The chain links TRBV4-2 to TRBJ2-1; 11 positions match TRBD2. CDR1 and CDR2 (germline): LGHNA, YNFKEQ. V shed 0 bases, J shed 9 bases, and the junction held 10 bases outside the gene matches. The CDR3 runs to 17 residues. CDR3 coding DNA: TGTGCCAGCAGCCAAGATGCACTAGCGGGGGTAGGCAGTGAGCAGTTCTTC. Its translation: CASSQDALAGVGSEQFF.

This clone appeared once. The chain couples TRBV6-6 to TRBJ2-7; D is unclear. CDR3 length: 13 residues. Trimming removed 0 bases from V and 2 bases from J, with 5 bases in between. Germline V CDR1 and CDR2: MNHNY, SVGAGI (reference sequence). For the CDR3, the DNA is TGTGCCAGCAGTTACTCGCAAGCCTACGAGCAGTACGTC. It encodes CASSYSQAYEQYV.

The J gene is TRBJ1-1, the V gene TRBV15, with 7 bases aligning to TRBD1. The CDR3 totals 15 residues. Germline-derived CDR1 and CDR2 are LNHNV and YYDKDF (reference sequence). The V segment lost 3 bases and the J segment 1 base; nucleotides outside the gene matches: 5. CDR3 loop: CATSRGQRGNTEAFF. The DNA for the CDR3 is TGTGCCACCAGCAGGGGACAGCGAGGGAACACTGAAGCTTTCTTT.

The chain uses TRBV27 and TRBJ1-2; 8 nucleotides align to TRBD1. The CDR3 is 14 residues long. V was clipped by 8 bases and J by 5 bases; unmatched bases: 10. The germline V gene has CDR1 MNHEY and CDR2 SMNVEV (reference sequence). CDR3 amino acids: CASGQGPGGYGYTF. The CDR3 DNA reads as TGTGCCAGCGGACAGGGACCCGGCGGGTATGGCTACACCTTC.

The V call is TRBV6-5, the J call TRBJ1-3, with D possibly TRBD1 on 5 matching bases. The germline CDR1 and CDR2 sequences are MNHEY and SVGAGI. The CDR3 length is 15 residues. The ends were cut back, 0 bases at V and 7 bases at J, with 13 bases in the middle. The CDR3, as DNA: TGTGCCAGCAGTTACTCGCTTCAGGGAGCGAACACCATATATTTT. It translates to CASSYSLQGANTIYF.

Only a few counts were recorded for this clone. The chain employs TRBV9 and TRBJ1-6; D is perhaps TRBD1 (5 bases). The CDR3 loop spans 15 amino acids. In germline, CDR1 is SGDLS, CDR2 YYNGEE. With 0 bases removed from V and 4 bases from J, the gap between germline ends came to 8 bases. The chain's CDR3 is CASSVGQTYNSPLHF. The CDR3 DNA is TGTGCCAGCAGCGTAGGACAGACATATAATTCACCCCTCCACTTT.

The chain links TRBV2 to TRBJ2-7; D is unresolved. The germline V gene encodes CDR1 SNHLY and CDR2 FYNNEI. V dropped 5 bases and J dropped 7 bases, with 9 bases sitting between them. The CDR3 has 11 amino acids. The CDR3 sequence: CASSPGLEQYF. In nucleotides, the CDR3 is TGTGCCAGCAGTCCCGGGTTAGAGCAGTACTTC.

This clone was seen a few times. J is TRBJ1-5 and V is TRBV7-9, with D perhaps matching TRBD1 (5 bases). With 5 bases removed from V and 4 bases from J, the gap between germline ends came to 9 bases. The CDR3 contains 13 residues. Germline V gene lookup returns CDR1 SEHNR and CDR2 FQNEAQ (reference sequence). Written as DNA, the CDR3 is TGTGCCAGCAGCCCAGAGGGGAATCAGCCCCAGCATTTT. Translating gives CASSPEGNQPQHF.

The chain links TRBV19 to TRBJ2-7, with D tentatively TRBD1 (6 bases). Trimming removed 4 bases from V and 0 bases from J, with 13 bases in between. The CDR3 spans 15 residues. Germline-derived CDR1 and CDR2 are LNHDA and SQIVND (reference sequence). CDR3 nucleotides: TGTGCCAGTAGTAAGGGACATGGGAGCTCCTACGAGCAGTACGTC. This sequence encodes CASSKGHGSSYEQYV.

Only one count was recorded for this clone. The genes are TRBV27 and TRBJ2-7; D gene ambiguous. The CDR3 consists of 13 residues. The germline V gene encodes CDR1 MNHEY and CDR2 SMNVEV (reference sequence). Trimming removed 3 bases at V and 3 bases at J, with 9 bases between. CDR3 nucleotide sequence: TGTGCCAGCAGTTTGAAGCCGGACTACGAGCAGTACGTC. This encodes CASSLKPDYEQYV.

The chain recombines TRBV18 with TRBJ1-3, with D unresolved. The germline gives CDR1 KGHSH, CDR2 LQKENI. Trimming removed 1 base from V and 0 bases from J, with 10 bases in between. The CDR3 contains 16 residues. The CDR3 spells CASSPLRGSSGNTIYF. In DNA, the CDR3 is TGTGCCAGCTCACCACTTCGAGGGAGCTCTGGAAACACCATATATTTT.

V is TRBV5-1 and J is TRBJ2-7; D remains ambiguous. The length of the CDR3 is 13 residues. Germline CDR1 and CDR2: SGHRS and YFSETQ. V dropped 2 bases and J dropped 5 bases, with 11 bases sitting between them. Written as DNA, the CDR3 is TGCGCCAGCAGCTTAGGAAATAGTGACGAGCAGTACGTC. Residues: CASSLGNSDEQYV.

The chain combines TRBV11-2 with TRBJ1-5, with 8 positions matching TRBD1. CDR3 length: 14 residues. Germline lookup yields CDR1 SGHAT and CDR2 FQNNGV. Losses at the gene ends were 3 bases for V and 2 bases for J; bases not matched to a gene: 0. For the CDR3, the DNA is TGTGCCAGCAGCTTGGGACAGGGCAATCAGCCCCAGCATTTT. Its protein is CASSLGQGNQPQHF.

V gene TRBV19 combines with J gene TRBJ1-5; TRBD1 matches at 10 bases. After removal of 5 bases from V and 5 bases from J, the junction contained 3 bases not matched to a gene. Germline CDR1 is LNHDA and CDR2 is SQIVND (reference sequence). The CDR3 loop spans 14 amino acids. This CDR3 reads CASSYGTGDQPQHF. CDR3 nucleotides: TGTGCCAGTAGTTACGGGACAGGGGATCAGCCCCAGCATTTT.

The chain is built from TRBV11-1 and TRBJ2-5; 8 bases agree with TRBD1. From germline, CDR1 is SGHAT and CDR2 FQDESV (reference sequence). The CDR3 covers 14 residues. Trimming removed 2 bases from V and 4 bases from J; junction bases left unmatched: 3. The CDR3 here is CASSLQGAGETQYF. In DNA, the CDR3 is TGTGCCAGCAGCTTACAGGGGGCAGGAGAGACCCAGTACTTC. The full variable domain, completed using reference TRBV11-1 and TRBJ2-5, is EAEVAQSPRYKITEKSQAVAFWCDPISGHATLYWYRQILGQGPELLVQFQDESVVDDSQLPKDRFSAERLKGVDSTLKIQPAELGDSAMYLCASSLQGAGETQYFGPGTRLLVL.

V gene TRBV5-1 combines with J gene TRBJ2-7; D gene unclear. CDR3 length: 13 residues. Trimming pared 4 bases from V and 5 bases from J, leaving 13 bases between. Germline V CDR1 and CDR2: SGHRS, YFSETQ. CDR3 DNA sequence: TGCGCCAGCAGCGCAGGTGGACCCCACGAGCAGTACTTC. Its protein product is CASSAGGPHEQYF.

V is TRBV5-5 and J is TRBJ2-3, with D possibly being TRBD1 (6 bases). V was pared by 4 bases and J by 1 base, with 16 bases between. Germline CDR1 reads SGHKS; CDR2 reads YYEKEE (reference sequence). CDR3 length: 16 residues. The CDR3 nucleotides are TGTGCCAGCAGCCATATTTGGACAGCGCGCACAGATACGCAGTATTTT. This translates into CASSHIWTARTDTQYF.

The chain has TRBV28 and TRBJ1-3, with D unresolved. This CDR3 comprises 14 residues. V was trimmed by 6 bases and J by 0 bases, leaving 9 bases between them. Germline V CDR1 and CDR2: MDHEN, SYDVKM. This chain's CDR3 is CASRRTGSGNTIYF. The DNA of the CDR3 is TGTGCCAGCAGGCGCACGGGCTCTGGAAACACCATATATTTT.

The V gene is TRBV5-1, the J gene TRBJ1-4, with D perhaps TRBD1 (5 bases). With 3 bases removed from V and 5 bases from J, the gap between germline ends came to 14 bases. This CDR3 has 15 amino acids. From germline, CDR1 is SGHRS and CDR2 YFSETQ. The CDR3 spells CASSSPGRENEKLFF. CDR3 DNA sequence: TGCGCCAGCAGCTCTCCGGGACGGGAGAATGAAAAACTGTTTTTT. The full variable domain, with the rest looked up from reference TRBV5-1 and TRBJ1-4, is KAGVTQTPRYLIKTRGQQVTLSCSPISGHRSVSWYQQTPGQGLQFLFEYFSETQRNKGNFPGRFSGRQFSNSRSEMNVSTLELGDSALYLCASSSPGRENEKLFFGSGTQLSVL.

J is TRBJ2-6 and V is TRBV5-8; D is ambiguous. In germline, CDR1 is SGHTS, CDR2 YDEGEE. The V end was cut by 0 bases, the J end by 0 bases, with 7 bases between. The CDR3 runs 16 residues. CDR3 region: CASSLVASSGANVLTF. The DNA for the CDR3 is TGTGCCAGCAGCTTGGTTGCCAGCTCTGGGGCCAACGTCCTGACTTTC.

The gene calls are TRBV5-6 and TRBJ2-1, with 13 bases aligning to TRBD2. Per the germline V gene, CDR1 is SGHDT and CDR2 is YYEEEE. The CDR3 is 16 amino acids. The trim removed 4 bases at V and 7 bases at J, leaving 8 bases unmatched. The CDR3 reads CASSRLAGGRWNEQFF. The CDR3 bases are TGTGCCAGCAGCCGACTAGCGGGGGGCCGGTGGAATGAGCAGTTCTTC.

V gene TRBV28 combines with J gene TRBJ1-2; no firm D call. CDR1 and CDR2 (germline): MDHEN, SYDVKM. V was pared by 7 bases and J by 6 bases, with 24 bases between. The CDR3 is 16 residues long. CDR3 sequence reads: CASTPLDGILGDGYTF. The CDR3 coding sequence is TGTGCCAGCACCCCTCTGGATGGGATCCTTGGGGATGGCTACACCTTC.

A few counts support this clone. The V call is TRBV7-9, the J call TRBJ2-7; maybe TRBD2 (5 bases). V lost 5 bases to trimming and J lost 2 bases, with 10 bases between them. The CDR3 has 13 residues. In germline, CDR1 is SEHNR, CDR2 FQNEAQ (reference sequence). This CDR3 reads CASSIDGTYEQYV. The DNA for the CDR3 is TGTGCCAGCAGCATAGACGGGACCTACGAGCAGTACGTC.

In regard to this clone: One junction end disagrees with the germline gene, perhaps due to a read error. The chain employs TRBV27 and TRBJ1-1, with D possibly matching TRBD1 (5 bases). This CDR3 comprises 13 residues. The germline CDR1 and CDR2 sequences are MNHEY and SMNVEV (reference sequence). In DNA, the CDR3 is TGTGCCAGCAGTTCAGGGAGCTCCAGGAAGCTTACCTTT. Its translation is CASSSGSSRKLTF.

This chain connects TRBV10-3 to TRBJ2-7; unclear D gene. Germline V CDR1 and CDR2: ENHRY, SYGVKD. Trimming pared 0 bases from V and 5 bases from J, leaving 17 bases between. The CDR3 has 16 amino acids. As DNA, the CDR3 is TGTGCCATCAGTGAGTCGACTCGAGGCCTCCCCAACGAGCAGTACGTC. This gives the protein CAISESTRGLPNEQYV.